The 3 T cell receptor beta chains below all came from one sample that was sequenced in a study of blood T cell repertoires in COVID-19. Using immunoSEQ multiplex PCR, the repertoire was profiled, and TCRdb retains in-frame clones only, with some absent. The sample includes about 120,000 clones, around 64% of them seen just once. The specimen was peripheral blood. The receptors stem from a human donor with acute or convalescent COVID-19. The donor label of this sample is uncertain.

This clone was seen only a few times. CDR3 protein: CASSQEKGAATNEKLFF. The CDR3 bases are TGTGCCAGCAGCCAAGAGAAAGGGGCTGCAACTAATGAAAAACTGTTTTTT. The genes are TRBV4-2 and TRBJ1-4, with D possibly being TRBD1 (5 bases). V was shortened by 0 bases and J by 0 bases, with 11 bases between the two germline ends. The length of the CDR3 is 17 residues. Germline V gene data show CDR1 as LGHNA and CDR2 as YNFKEQ.

This clone was recorded only once. The V call is TRBV6-1, the J call TRBJ1-5; D is unclear. The germline gives CDR1 MNHNS, CDR2 SASEGT. There are 15 residues in the CDR3. V lost 2 bases and J lost 7, with 15 bases in between. DNA of the CDR3: TGTGCCAGCAGTGAAATCGGGAGGGCCAGGCAGCCCCAGCATTTT. This codes for CASSEIGRARQPQHF.

This chain joins TRBV19 and TRBJ1-4; TRBD1 agrees at 8 bases. The CDR3 is 13 amino acids. The germline V gene encodes CDR1 LNHDA and CDR2 SQIVND (reference sequence). V was clipped by 4 bases and J by 8 bases; unmatched bases: 3. The CDR3 loop is CASSSQGAEKLFF. Written as DNA, the CDR3 is TGTGCCAGTAGTAGTCAGGGGGCCGAAAAACTGTTTTTT. The variable domain in full, with the rest retrieved from reference TRBV19 and TRBJ1-4, is DGGITQSPKYLFRKEGQNVTLSCEQNLNHDAMYWYRQDPGQGLRLIYYSQIVNDFQKGDIAEGYSVSREKKESFPLTVTSAQKNPTAFYLCASSSQGAEKLFFGSGTQLSVL.